The 15 T cell receptor beta chains reported below all come from one sample, sequenced in a study of Graves' ophthalmopathy and Graves' hyperthyroidism. For repertoire sequencing, the TCR beta CDR3 regions were amplified from RNA transcripts. Following a first-round RT-PCR that used HTBI primers, a second-round multiplex PCR was carried out. TCRdb called the multiplex PCR reads again in MiXCR, with one record for every CDR3 protein. Counted here are 600,000 to 650,000 distinct CDR3 sequences, about 20% occurring once; the ten biggest clones make up about 6.6%. The sequencing input was peripheral blood. The source of these receptors is a woman aged 18 to 35 with stable Graves' hyperthyroidism. Some clones in this sample may be carry-over from other donors' samples.

V is TRBV6-1 and J is TRBJ1-2, with D hard to call. Germline-derived CDR1 and CDR2 are MNHNS and SASEGT. CDR3 length: 12 residues. CDR3 nucleotides: TGTGCAGCGAGCGGGCTAAGGCGTGGCTACACCTTC. It codes for CAASGLRRGYTF.

In this sample, this clonotype turned up many times. The genes are TRBV30 and TRBJ1-2, with a tentative D call TRBD1 (6 bases). CDR3 length equals 13 residues. Germline CDR1 is GTSNPN and CDR2 is SVGIG (reference sequence). V was cut by 7 bases and J by 8 bases, with 20 bases left in between. CDR3 region: CASYREEGRGYTF. The CDR3 DNA reads TGTGCCTCATACAGGGAGGAAGGTAGAGGCTACACCTTC.

This clonotype was counted between two and nine times. The chain links TRBV20-1 to TRBJ2-2; possibly TRBD2 for D (5 bases). This CDR3 contains 15 residues. Germline values: CDR1 DFQATT, CDR2 SNEGSKA (reference sequence). Trimming cost V 3 bases and J 1 base, with 12 bases left between them. CDR3 residues: CSARRAGRNTGELFF. The DNA for the CDR3 is TGCAGTGCTAGGAGGGCGGGCCGGAACACCGGGGAGCTGTTTTTT.

At least ten counts were recorded for this clonotype. The V call is TRBV7-6, the J call TRBJ2-5; 12 bases line up with TRBD2. Trimming took 1 base from V and 0 from J; bases not matched to a gene: 9. This CDR3 spans 19 amino acids. Per the germline V gene, CDR1 is SGHVS and CDR2 is FNYEAQ. The CDR3 DNA reads TGTGCCAGCAGCTTAGTGGCTAGCGGGGGGGCATTGTACCAAGAGACCCAGTACTTC. Its protein is CASSLVASGGALYQETQYF. Filled out from reference TRBV7-6 and TRBJ2-5, the complete variable domain reads GAGVSQSPRYKVTKRGQDVALRCDPISGHVSLYWYRQALGQGPEFLTYFNYEAQQDKSGLPNDRFSAERPEGSISTLTIQRTEQRDSAMYRCASSLVASGGALYQETQYFGPGTRLLVL.

The rearrangement links TRBV12-3 or TRBV12-4 to TRBJ2-7; 9 positions match TRBD1. Unmatched junction bases numbered 2, after V lost 6 bases and J lost 5 bases. There are 12 residues in the CDR3. The CDR3 is CASRGTGNEQYF. Here the CDR3 DNA reads TGTGCCAGCAGGGGGACAGGGAACGAGCAGTACTTC.

This clonotype was detected a few times. The rearrangement links TRBV6-5 to TRBJ1-2, with 7 bases lining up with TRBD1. Germline loops: CDR1 MNHEY, CDR2 SVGAGI. The V segment lost 0 bases and the J segment 8 bases; nucleotides outside the gene matches: 6. The CDR3 runs to 14 residues. CDR3 coding DNA: TGTGCCAGCAGTTACTCGACAGGGTGGGGAGGCTACACCTTC. Encoded protein: CASSYSTGWGGYTF.

The chain couples TRBV12-3 or TRBV12-4 to TRBJ1-6, with D possibly TRBD1 on 5 matching bases. This CDR3 comprises 14 residues. The V gene lost 3 bases and the J gene lost 11 bases, with 14 bases spanning the gap. The CDR3 DNA reads TGTGCCAGCAGTTTGTCGGGGGATTGGCCACCCCTCCACTTT. It codes for CASSLSGDWPPLHF.

This clonotype appeared many times. Because the CDR3's place on the DNA is in doubt, the DNA is left out and the CDR3 is given as listed by TCRdb. The chain links TRBV27 to TRBJ2-7; TRBD2, the table's D call, was not compared with the DNA. The CDR3 has 14 amino acids, counting both end residues. Looked up from germline, CDR1 is MNHEY and CDR2 is SMNVEV (reference sequence). The CDR3 reads CASSFLAGPYEQYF.

The chain joins TRBV5-1 to TRBJ2-7; 8 bases align to TRBD1. This CDR3 region has 14 residues. Per the germline V gene, CDR1 is SGHRS and CDR2 is YFSETQ. Trimming cost V 4 bases and J 3 bases; bases outside gene matches: 6. The CDR3 spells CASSQGQAVYEQYF. In DNA form, the CDR3 reads TGCGCCAGCAGCCAGGGACAGGCAGTCTACGAGCAGTACTTC.

This clonotype came up many times. The rearrangement joins TRBV7-3 to TRBJ1-1; 9 bases fit TRBD1. Germline V gives CDR1 SGHTA, CDR2 FQGTGA. CDR3 length: 15 residues. Unmatched junction bases numbered 8, after V lost 5 bases and J lost 4 bases. CDR3 loop: CASSPWTGASTEAFF. CDR3 in DNA: TGTGCCAGCAGCCCGTGGACAGGGGCGAGCACTGAAGCTTTCTTT.

This clonotype occurred many times. The chain recombines TRBV19 with TRBJ1-5; D gene uncertain. V was shortened by 5 bases and J by 4 bases, with 12 bases between the two germline ends. The germline V gene has CDR1 LNHDA and CDR2 SQIVND (reference sequence). The CDR3 loop spans 14 amino acids. The CDR3 spells CASSVGLENQPQHF. CDR3 in DNA: TGTGCCAGTAGTGTCGGACTGGAAAATCAGCCCCAGCATTTT. Together with reference TRBV19 and TRBJ1-5, the CDR3 gives the full variable domain: DGGITQSPKYLFRKEGQNVTLSCEQNLNHDAMYWYRQDPGQGLRLIYYSQIVNDFQKGDIAEGYSVSREKKESFPLTVTSAQKNPTAFYLCASSVGLENQPQHFGDGTRLSIL.

Points on this clonotype: This may stem from a read error, because a much larger clone lies one nucleotide away. The CDR3 DNA reads TGCAGTGCTAGATACCCTCCGGGACAGGGCACTGAAGCTTTCTTT. Translating gives CSARYPPGQGTEAFF. The chain carries TRBV20-1 and TRBJ1-1; 9 bases match TRBD1. The CDR3 is 15 amino acids. Per the germline V gene, CDR1 is DFQATT and CDR2 is SNEGSKA (reference sequence). With V trimmed by 2 bases and J by 4 bases, 8 bases remained unmatched.

The J gene is TRBJ2-7, the V gene TRBV12-3 or TRBV12-4; D gene unclear. V was trimmed by 3 bases and J by 4 bases, leaving 22 bases between them. This CDR3 region has 17 residues. In DNA, the CDR3 is TGTGCCAGCAGTTTCTCCGCCGGACGTCGCGCTGCTTACGAGCAGTACTTC. It encodes CASSFSAGRRAAYEQYF.

This clonotype was seen many times. The V and J genes are TRBV5-1 and TRBJ2-7; maybe TRBD1 (7 bases). Germline CDR1 and CDR2: SGHRS and YFSETQ. V was clipped by 1 base and J by 2 bases, with 13 bases between them. The CDR3 sequence is 15 residues long. In DNA, the CDR3 is TGCGCCAGCAGCTTGAACCCAGGGGGGCCCTACGAGCAGTACTTC. It translates to CASSLNPGGPYEQYF.

At least ten counts were recorded for this clonotype. The rearrangement uses TRBV6-1 and TRBJ2-5; 11 bases agree with TRBD1. V lost 6 bases, J lost 5 bases, and 8 bases stayed unmatched. Looked up from germline, CDR1 is MNHNS and CDR2 is SASEGT. The CDR3 has 15 amino acids. CDR3 loop: CASRPGQGARETQYF. The DNA for the CDR3 is TGTGCCAGCAGGCCTGGACAGGGGGCGCGGGAGACCCAGTACTTC.